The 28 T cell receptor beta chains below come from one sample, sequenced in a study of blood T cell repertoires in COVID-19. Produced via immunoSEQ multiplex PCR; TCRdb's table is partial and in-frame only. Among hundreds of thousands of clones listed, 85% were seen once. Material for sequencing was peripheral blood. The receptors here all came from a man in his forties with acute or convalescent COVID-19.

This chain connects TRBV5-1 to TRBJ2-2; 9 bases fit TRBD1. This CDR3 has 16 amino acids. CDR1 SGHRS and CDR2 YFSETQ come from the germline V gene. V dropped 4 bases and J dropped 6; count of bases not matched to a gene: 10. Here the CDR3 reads CASSGPGQGMSGELFF. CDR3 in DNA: TGCGCCAGCAGCGGGCCGGGACAGGGAATGTCCGGGGAGCTGTTTTTT. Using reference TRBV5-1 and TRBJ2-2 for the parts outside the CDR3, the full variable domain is KAGVTQTPRYLIKTRGQQVTLSCSPISGHRSVSWYQQTPGQGLQFLFEYFSETQRNKGNFPGRFSGRQFSNSRSEMNVSTLELGDSALYLCASSGPGQGMSGELFFGEGSRLTVL.

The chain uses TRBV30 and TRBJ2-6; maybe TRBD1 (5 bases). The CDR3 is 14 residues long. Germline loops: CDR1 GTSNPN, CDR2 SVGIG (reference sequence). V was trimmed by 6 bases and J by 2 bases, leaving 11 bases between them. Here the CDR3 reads CACQGGPGANVLTF. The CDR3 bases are TGTGCCTGCCAGGGTGGCCCTGGGGCCAACGTCCTGACTTTC. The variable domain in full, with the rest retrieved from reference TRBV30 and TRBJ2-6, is SQTIHQWPATLVQPVGSPLSLECTVEGTSNPNLYWYRQAAGRGLQLLFYSVGIGQISSEVPQNLSASRPQDRQFILSSKKLLLSDSGFYLCACQGGPGANVLTFGAGSRLTVL.

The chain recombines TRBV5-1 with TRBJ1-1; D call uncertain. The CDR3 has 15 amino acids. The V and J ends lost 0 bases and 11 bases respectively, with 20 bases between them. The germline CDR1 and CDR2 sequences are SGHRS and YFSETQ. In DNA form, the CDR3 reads TGCGCCAGCAGCTTGGTAGGAGGGTTACCTGGTAAGGCTTTCTTT. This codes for CASSLVGGLPGKAFF.

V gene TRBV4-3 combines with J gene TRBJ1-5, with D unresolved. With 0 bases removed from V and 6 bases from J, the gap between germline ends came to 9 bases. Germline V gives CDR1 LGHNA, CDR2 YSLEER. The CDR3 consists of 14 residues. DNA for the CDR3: TGCGCCAGCAGCCAAGATCAAGGGAGTCAGCCCCAGCATTTT. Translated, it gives CASSQDQGSQPQHF.

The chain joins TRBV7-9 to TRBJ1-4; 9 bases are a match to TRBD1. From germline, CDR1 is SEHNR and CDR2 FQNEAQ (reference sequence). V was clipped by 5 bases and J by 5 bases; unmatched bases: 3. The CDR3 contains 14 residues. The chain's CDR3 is CASSVGQGNEKLFF. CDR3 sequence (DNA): TGTGCCAGCAGCGTCGGACAGGGGAATGAAAAACTGTTTTTT. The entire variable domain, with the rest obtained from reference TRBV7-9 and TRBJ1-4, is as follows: DTGVSQNPRHKITKRGQNVTFRCDPISEHNRLYWYRQTLGQGPEFLTYFQNEAQLEKSRLLSDRFSAERPKGSFSTLEIQRTEQGDSAMYLCASSVGQGNEKLFFGSGTQLSVL.

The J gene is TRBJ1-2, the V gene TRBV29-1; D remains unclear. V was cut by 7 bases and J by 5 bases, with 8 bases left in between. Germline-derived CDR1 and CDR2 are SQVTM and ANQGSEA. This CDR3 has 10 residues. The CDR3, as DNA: TGCAGCGCCTTCGGGTATGGCTACACCTTC. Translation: CSAFGYGYTF.

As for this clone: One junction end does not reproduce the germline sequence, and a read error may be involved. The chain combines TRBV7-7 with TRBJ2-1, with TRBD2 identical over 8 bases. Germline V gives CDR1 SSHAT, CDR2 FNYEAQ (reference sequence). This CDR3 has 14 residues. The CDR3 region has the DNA TGTGCTAGCAGCTTGAGCGGGGGTAGAAATGAGCAGTTCTTC. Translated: CASSLSGGRNEQFF.

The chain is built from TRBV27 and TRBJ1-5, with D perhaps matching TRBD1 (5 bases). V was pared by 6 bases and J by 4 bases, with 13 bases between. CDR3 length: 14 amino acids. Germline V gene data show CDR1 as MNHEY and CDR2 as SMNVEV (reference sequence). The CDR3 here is CASRAQGGNQPQHF. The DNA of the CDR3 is TGTGCCAGCAGGGCTCAGGGAGGAAATCAGCCCCAGCATTTT.

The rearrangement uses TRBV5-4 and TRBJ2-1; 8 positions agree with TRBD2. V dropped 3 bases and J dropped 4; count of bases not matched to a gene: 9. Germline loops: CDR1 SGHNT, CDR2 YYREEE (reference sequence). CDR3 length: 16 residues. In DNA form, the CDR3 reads TGTGCCAGCAGCTGGGATCGGGGGGGTATGTACAATGAGCAGTTCTTC. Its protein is CASSWDRGGMYNEQFF.

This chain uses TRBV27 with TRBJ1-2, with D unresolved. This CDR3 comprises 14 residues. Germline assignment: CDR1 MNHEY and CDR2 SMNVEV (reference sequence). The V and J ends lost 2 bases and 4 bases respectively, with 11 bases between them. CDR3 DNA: TGTGCCAGCAGTTTAAAGACGACGGGCTATGGCTACACCTTC. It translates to CASSLKTTGYGYTF.

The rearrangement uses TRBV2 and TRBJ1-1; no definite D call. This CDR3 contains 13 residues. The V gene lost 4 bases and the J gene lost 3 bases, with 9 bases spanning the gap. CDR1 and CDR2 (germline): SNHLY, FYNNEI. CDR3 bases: TGTGCCAGCAGTGTAGAGCGGGACACTGAAGCTTTCTTT. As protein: CASSVERDTEAFF.

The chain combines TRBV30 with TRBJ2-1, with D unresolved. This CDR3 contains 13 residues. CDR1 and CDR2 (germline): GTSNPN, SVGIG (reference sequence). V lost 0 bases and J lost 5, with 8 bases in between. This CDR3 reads CAWSVVTHNEQFF. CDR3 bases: TGTGCCTGGAGTGTAGTGACACACAATGAGCAGTTCTTC.

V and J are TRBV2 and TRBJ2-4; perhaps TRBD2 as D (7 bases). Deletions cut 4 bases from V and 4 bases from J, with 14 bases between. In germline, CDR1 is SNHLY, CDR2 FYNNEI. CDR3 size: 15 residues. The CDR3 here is CASSGGGDPKNIQYF. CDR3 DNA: TGTGCCAGCAGTGGAGGGGGGGATCCGAAAAACATTCAGTACTTC. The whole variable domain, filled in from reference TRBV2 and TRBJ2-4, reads EPEVTQTPSHQVTQMGQEVILRCVPISNHLYFYWYRQILGQKVEFLVSFYNNEISEKSEIFDDQFSVERPDGSNFTLKIRSTKLEDSAMYFCASSGGGDPKNIQYFGAGTRLSVL.

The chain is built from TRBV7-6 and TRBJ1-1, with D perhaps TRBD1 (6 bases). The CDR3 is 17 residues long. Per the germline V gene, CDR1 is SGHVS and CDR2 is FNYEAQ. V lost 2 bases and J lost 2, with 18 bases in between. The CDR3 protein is CASSLWHSAGANTEAFF. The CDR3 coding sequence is TGTGCCAGCAGCTTATGGCACTCGGCAGGGGCAAACACTGAAGCTTTCTTT.

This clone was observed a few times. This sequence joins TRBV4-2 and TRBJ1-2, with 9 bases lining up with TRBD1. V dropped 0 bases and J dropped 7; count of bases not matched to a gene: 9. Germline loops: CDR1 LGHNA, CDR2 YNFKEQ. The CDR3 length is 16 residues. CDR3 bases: TGTGCCAGCAGCCAAGATCGAGGACAGGGGATTGGTGGCTACACCTTC. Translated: CASSQDRGQGIGGYTF.

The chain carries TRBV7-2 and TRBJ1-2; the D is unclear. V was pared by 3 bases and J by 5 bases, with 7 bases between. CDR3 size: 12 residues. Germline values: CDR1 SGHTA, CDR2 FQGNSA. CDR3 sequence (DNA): TGTGCCAGCAGCTTCGCAGGATATGGCTACACCTTC. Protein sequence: CASSFAGYGYTF.

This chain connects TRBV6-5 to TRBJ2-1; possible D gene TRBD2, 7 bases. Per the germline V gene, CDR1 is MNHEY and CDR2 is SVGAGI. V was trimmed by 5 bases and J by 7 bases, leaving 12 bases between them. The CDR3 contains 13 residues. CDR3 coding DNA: TGTGCCAGCAGTAGGGGGGAGGGGAATGAGCAGTTCTTC. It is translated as CASSRGEGNEQFF.

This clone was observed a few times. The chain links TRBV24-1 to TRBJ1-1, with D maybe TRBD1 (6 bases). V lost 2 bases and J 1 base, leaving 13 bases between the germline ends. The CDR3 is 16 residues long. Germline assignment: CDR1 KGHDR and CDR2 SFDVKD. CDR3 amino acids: CATSDSAPDRNTEAFF. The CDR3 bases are TGTGCCACCAGTGATTCTGCACCGGACAGGAACACTGAAGCTTTCTTT.

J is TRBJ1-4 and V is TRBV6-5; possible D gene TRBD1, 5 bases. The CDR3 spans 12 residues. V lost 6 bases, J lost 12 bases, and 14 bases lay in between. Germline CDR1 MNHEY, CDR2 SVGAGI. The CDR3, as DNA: TGTGCCAGCAGAGGGGCCCGGGAGGAACTGTTTTTT. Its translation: CASRGAREELFF.

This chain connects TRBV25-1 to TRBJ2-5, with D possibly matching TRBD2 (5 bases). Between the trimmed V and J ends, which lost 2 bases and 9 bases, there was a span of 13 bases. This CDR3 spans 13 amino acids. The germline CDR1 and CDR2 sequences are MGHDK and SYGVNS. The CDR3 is CASSEEGLEAQYF. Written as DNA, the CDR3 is TGTGCCAGCAGTGAAGAGGGCCTCGAGGCCCAGTACTTC.

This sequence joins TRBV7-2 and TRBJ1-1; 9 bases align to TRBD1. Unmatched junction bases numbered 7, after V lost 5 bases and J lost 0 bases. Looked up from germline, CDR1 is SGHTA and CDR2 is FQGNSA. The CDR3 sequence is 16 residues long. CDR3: CASSTDRGLMNTEAFF. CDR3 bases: TGTGCCAGCAGCACGGACAGGGGTCTGATGAACACTGAAGCTTTCTTT.

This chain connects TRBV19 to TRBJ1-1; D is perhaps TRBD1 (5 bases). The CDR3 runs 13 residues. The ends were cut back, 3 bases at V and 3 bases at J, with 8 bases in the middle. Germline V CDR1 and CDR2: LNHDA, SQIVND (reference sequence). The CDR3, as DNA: TGTGCCAGTAGTATGGGACTACACACTGAAGCTTTCTTT. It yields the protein CASSMGLHTEAFF.

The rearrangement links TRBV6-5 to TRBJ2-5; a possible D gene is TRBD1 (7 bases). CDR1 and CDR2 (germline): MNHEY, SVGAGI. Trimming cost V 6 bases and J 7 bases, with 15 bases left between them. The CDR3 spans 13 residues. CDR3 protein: CASSRGTAGTQYF. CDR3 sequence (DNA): TGTGCCAGCAGCCGCGGGACAGCCGGGACCCAGTACTTC.

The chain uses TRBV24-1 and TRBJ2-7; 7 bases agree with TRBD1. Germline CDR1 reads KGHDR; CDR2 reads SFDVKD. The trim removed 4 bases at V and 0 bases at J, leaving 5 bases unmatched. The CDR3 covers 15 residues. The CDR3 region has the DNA TGTGCCACCAGTGACTGGGACAGCTTCTCCTACGAGCAGTACTTC. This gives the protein CATSDWDSFSYEQYF.

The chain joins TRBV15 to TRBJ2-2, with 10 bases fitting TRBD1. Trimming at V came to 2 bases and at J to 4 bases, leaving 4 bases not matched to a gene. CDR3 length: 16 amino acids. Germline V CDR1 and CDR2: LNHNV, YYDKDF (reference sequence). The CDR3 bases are TGTGCCACCAGCAGACCTAGGACAGGGGGCACCGGGGAGCTGTTTTTT. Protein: CATSRPRTGGTGELFF. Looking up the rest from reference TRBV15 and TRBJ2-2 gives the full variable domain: DAMVIQNPRYQVTQFGKPVTLSCSQTLNHNVMYWYQQKSSQAPKLLFHYYDKDFNNEADTPDNFQSRRPNTSFCFLDIRSPGLGDTAMYLCATSRPRTGGTGELFFGEGSRLTVL.

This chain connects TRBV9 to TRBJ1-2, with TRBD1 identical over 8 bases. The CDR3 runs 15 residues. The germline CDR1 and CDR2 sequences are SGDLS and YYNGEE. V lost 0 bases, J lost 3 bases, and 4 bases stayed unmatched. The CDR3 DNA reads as TGTGCCAGCAGCGTAGGACAGGGGACGCACTATGGCTACACCTTC. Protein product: CASSVGQGTHYGYTF.

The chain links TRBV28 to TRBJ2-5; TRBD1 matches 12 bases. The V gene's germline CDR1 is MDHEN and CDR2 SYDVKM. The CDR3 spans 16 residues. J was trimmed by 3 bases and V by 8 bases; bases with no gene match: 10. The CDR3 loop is CASQQGTGGTKETQYF. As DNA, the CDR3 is TGTGCCAGCCAGCAAGGGACAGGGGGCACTAAAGAGACCCAGTACTTC.

The CDR3 DNA follows: TGTGCTAGTGGTCTTGGACTAGCGGGGGCATCAGTCACAGATACGCAGTATTTT. This sequence encodes CASGLGLAGASVTDTQYF. The V call is TRBV12-5, the J call TRBJ2-3, with 13 positions matching TRBD2. The length of the CDR3 is 18 residues. V dropped 5 bases and J dropped 2; count of bases not matched to a gene: 10. Germline CDR1 and CDR2: LGHNT and FRNRAP.